This T cell receptor beta chain was recorded in a study of OX40 agonist ivuxolimab in advanced cancers. Profiled with immunoSEQ multiplex PCR; TCRdb holds only in-frame clones, not every one. Here the sample spans about 71,000 clones, about 81% being singletons. The germline gives CDR1 SGHRS, CDR2 YFSETQ. The CDR3 runs to 17 residues. Germline trimming cut 0 bases from V and 8 bases from J; bases unmatched to any gene: 13. V and J are TRBV5-1 and TRBJ2-1; 8 positions match TRBD2. The sequences come from CD4+ or CD8+ T cells sorted from blood, collected in a trial of the OX40 agonist ivuxolimab. The sequence derives from an adult with an advanced solid tumor such as melanoma, head and neck, liver or kidney cancer. The DNA of the CDR3 is TGCGCCAGCAGCTTGGCCGTGGGAGCGGGGGTCATTGATGAGCAGTTCTTC. It codes for CASSLAVGAGVIDEQFF.